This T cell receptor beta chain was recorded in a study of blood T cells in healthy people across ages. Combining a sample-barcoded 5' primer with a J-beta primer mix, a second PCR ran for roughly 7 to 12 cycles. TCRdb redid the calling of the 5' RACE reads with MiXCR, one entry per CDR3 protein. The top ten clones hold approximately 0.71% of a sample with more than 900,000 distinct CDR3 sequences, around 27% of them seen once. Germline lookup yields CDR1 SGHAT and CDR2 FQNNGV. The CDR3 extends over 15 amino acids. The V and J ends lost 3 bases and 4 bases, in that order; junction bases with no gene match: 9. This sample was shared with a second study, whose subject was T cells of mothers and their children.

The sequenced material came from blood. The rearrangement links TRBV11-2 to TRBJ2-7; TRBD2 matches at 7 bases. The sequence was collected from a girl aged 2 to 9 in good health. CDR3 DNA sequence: TGTGCCAGCAGCTTTTTCCGCGGGAGAATGTACGAGCAGTACTTC. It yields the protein CASSFFRGRMYEQYF.